This T cell receptor (beta chain) is drawn from a study of control samples from healthy donors and cancer patients. This CDR3 spans 17 amino acids. Germline CDR1 is ENHRY and CDR2 is SYGVKD. The junction had 3 bases not matched to a gene; V was cut back by 0 bases and J by 0 bases. Generated by immunoSEQ multiplex PCR, the TCRdb table keeps only in-frame clones and is missing some. The data show about 92,000 clones, with roughly four fifths seen just once and about 10% held by the top ten. The chain uses TRBV10-3 and TRBJ2-4, with 9 positions matching TRBD1. The clonotype was recovered from a woman aged 55-70 years in good health. The sample was blood. CDR3 DNA: TGTGCCATCAGTGAGTCAGGGACAGGGATAGCCAAAAACATTCAGTACTTC. As protein: CAISESGTGIAKNIQYF.